A single sample gave rise to the 27 T cell receptor beta chains below, sequenced in a study of tumor and adjacent non-tumor tissue in lung cancer. No cell sorting was done before RNA was extracted from the tissue. Three rounds of nested PCR, following a modified ARM-PCR protocol, produced the TCRbeta library. TCRdb fed the multiplex PCR reads into MiXCR, producing one record per CDR3 protein. The sample holds under 95,000 distinct CDR3 sequences, around 65% seen once. Source material: lung tumor tissue. Receptors originate from a man aged 65 to 79 with non-small cell lung cancer.

As for this clonotype: At one of its ends the junction is not consistent with the germline gene, which may arise from a read error. This sequence joins TRBV7-9 and TRBJ2-1, with 14 bases identical to TRBD2. This CDR3 comprises 19 residues. In germline, CDR1 is SEHNR, CDR2 FQNEAQ (reference sequence). This CDR3 is CVSSLRPGTSGSYYNEQFF. CDR3 DNA: TGTGTCAGCAGCTTACGACCCGGGACTAGCGGGAGCTATTACAATGAGCAGTTCTTC.

A word on this clonotype: Germline is not matched at one junction end, which may reflect a read error. This sequence joins TRBV29-1 and TRBJ1-5; the D gene is possibly TRBD1 (6 bases). This CDR3 has 12 amino acids. Looked up from germline, CDR1 is SQVTM and CDR2 is ANQGSEA. As DNA, the CDR3 is TGTAGCGTCCGACAGGAGGTTCAGCCCCAGCATTTT. Amino acid sequence: CSVRQEVQPQHF.

The chain joins TRBV11-2 to TRBJ2-1, with 10 bases lining up with TRBD2. The CDR3 extends over 16 amino acids. Germline assignment: CDR1 SGHAT and CDR2 FQNNGV. The J segment lost 7 bases and the V segment lost 7 bases, leaving 13 bases of the junction unmatched. The CDR3 protein is CASNSPASGGRNEQFF. The CDR3 region has the DNA TGTGCCAGCAACTCTCCGGCTAGCGGGGGCCGAAATGAGCAGTTCTTC.

On this clonotype: Since no conserved phenylalanine or tryptophan closes the CDR3, a read error is the likely cause. The chain joins TRBV5-1 to TRBJ2-5; tentative D call: TRBD2 (7 bases). Germline values: CDR1 SGHRS, CDR2 YFSETQ. The germline V and J ends were trimmed by 4 bases and 1 base, with 14 bases remaining between them. CDR3 length: 15 amino acids. The CDR3 sequence is CASSLGGGGQETQYL. For the CDR3, the DNA is TGCGCCAGCAGCCTGGGAGGGGGTGGCCAAGAGACCCAGTACTTG.

The chain employs TRBV6-6 and TRBJ2-7; a weak D match, TRBD2 (6 bases). Germline CDR1 is MNHNY and CDR2 is SVGAGI (reference sequence). The CDR3 is 18 amino acids. Between the trimmed V and J ends, which lost 6 bases and 2 bases, there was a span of 26 bases. CDR3 DNA sequence: TGTGCCAGCAGCCCGGCGTCTGCCCAAAGGGGACTCCCCTACGAGCAGTACTTC. It encodes CASSPASAQRGLPYEQYF.

There are many counts of this clonotype. The rearrangement links TRBV6-5 to TRBJ2-3; D not resolved. The germline V gene has CDR1 MNHEY and CDR2 SVGAGI. V was pared by 0 bases and J by 6 bases, with 16 bases between. The CDR3 runs to 16 residues. In nucleotides, the CDR3 is TGTGCCAGCAGTTACTCGAAACCCCCCGGTTCCGATACGCAGTATTTT. Its translation: CASSYSKPPGSDTQYF.

The V gene is TRBV5-1, the J gene TRBJ2-5; 10 nucleotides line up with TRBD2. Germline assignment: CDR1 SGHRS and CDR2 YFSETQ. The CDR3 covers 14 residues. The CDR3 nucleotides are TGCTCAAGCAGCTCAGCGGGGGGGCAGGAGACCCAGTACTTC. This translates into CSSSSAGGQETQYF. Full variable domain (missing parts from reference TRBV5-1 and TRBJ2-5): KAGVTQTPRYLIKTRGQQVTLSCSPISGHRSVSWYQQTPGQGLQFLFEYFSETQRNKGNFPGRFSGRQFSNSRSEMNVSTLELGDSALYLCSSSSAGGQETQYFGPGTRLLVL.

V gene TRBV12-3 or TRBV12-4 combines with J gene TRBJ2-2; D is undetermined. Trimming removed 7 bases at V and 4 bases at J, with 7 bases between. This CDR3 is built from 12 residues. The DNA of the CDR3 is TGTGCCAGCAACGTCGGCACCGGGGAGCTGTTTTTT. Protein: CASNVGTGELFF.

This clonotype was seen ten or more times. The chain joins TRBV12-3 or TRBV12-4 to TRBJ2-2; D is unclear. Trimming took off 6 bases at V and 0 bases at J, with 14 bases between the two ends. The CDR3 is made up of 16 amino acids. The CDR3 DNA sequence: TGTGCCAGCAGCCAAAGGTCCAGCCCGAACACCGGGGAGCTGTTTTTT. This gives the protein CASSQRSSPNTGELFF.

This clonotype was detected only once. The CDR3 coding sequence is TGTGCCAGCAGCCAAGCCAGACTAGTTGGGGACACCGGGGAGCTGTTTTTT. It encodes CASSQARLVGDTGELFF. The chain recombines TRBV4-2 with TRBJ2-2; TRBD2 is a possible D gene (6 bases). The CDR3 covers 17 residues. V gave up 1 base and J gave up 3 bases, with 15 bases separating them. The germline CDR1 and CDR2 sequences are LGHNA and YNFKEQ.

Details on this clonotype: The CDR3 carries no conserved terminal phenylalanine or tryptophan, so it likely arises from a read error. J is TRBJ2-6 and V is TRBV24-1; D unresolved. CDR1 and CDR2 from the germline V gene are KGHDR and SFDVKD. CDR3 length equals 16 residues. Trimming took off 7 bases at V and 0 bases at J, with 12 bases between the two ends. CDR3 residues: CATSPGRLSGANVLTL. As DNA, the CDR3 is TGTGCCACCAGCCCCGGACGGCTCTCTGGGGCCAACGTCCTGACTTTG.

About this clonotype: One base away lies a much larger clone, so this may be a sequencing read error. This chain connects TRBV10-3 to TRBJ1-3; D is ambiguous. This CDR3 comprises 15 residues. Germline CDR1 and CDR2: ENHRY and SYGVKD. The CDR3 loop is CTISDAVLSGNTIYF. For the CDR3, the DNA is TGTACCATCAGTGACGCCGTTCTCTCTGGAAACACCATATATTTT.

On this clonotype itself: It may be a read error: a sequence one base away is much more abundant. V is TRBV12-3 or TRBV12-4 and J is TRBJ2-7; D assignment may be TRBD1 or TRBD2 (6 bases each). V lost 7 bases to trimming and J lost 3 bases, with 16 bases between them. CDR3 length: 14 residues. The CDR3 DNA is TGTGCCAGCACTGACAAGGGGGGAAACTACGAGCAGTACTTC. Protein: CASTDKGGNYEQYF.

This clonotype has only one observation. A much more abundant neighbour one base away suggests this may be a read error. V and J are TRBV18 and TRBJ2-5; unclear D gene. Germline V gene sequence: CDR1 KGHSH, CDR2 LQKENI. The V end was cut by 1 base, the J end by 2 bases, with 8 bases between. The CDR3 is 14 residues long. The CDR3 nucleotides read TGTGCCAGCTCACCACGTTCCGGTCAAGAGACCCAGTACTTC. It encodes CASSPRSGQETQYF.

A word on this clonotype: One end of the junction fails to match germline, which may point to a read error. The J gene is TRBJ2-3, the V gene TRBV20-1, with D maybe TRBD1 (5 bases). CDR1 is DFQATT and CDR2 is SNEGSKA in the germline V gene (reference sequence). This CDR3 spans 14 amino acids. The CDR3 spells CSSKRQGITDMQYF. The DNA of the CDR3 is TGCAGTTCAAAAAGGCAGGGAATCACAGATATGCAGTATTTT.

This clonotype was seen only a few times. A much larger clone lies a single base off, so this may be a read error. This chain uses TRBV6-1 with TRBJ2-7; the D gene could be TRBD1 or TRBD2 (5 bases each). CDR1 MNHNS and CDR2 SASEGT come from the germline V gene. V was cut by 7 bases and J by 0 bases, with 19 bases left in between. There are 16 residues in the CDR3. The CDR3 bases are TGTGCCAGCAACCTCCGGGACGCCCCAACCTCCTACGAGCAGTACTTC. This encodes CASNLRDAPTSYEQYF.

Note on this clonotype: A read error is possible here, since a much larger clone lies one base away. The chain couples TRBV5-1 to TRBJ2-7; 11 bases fit TRBD2. The length of the CDR3 is 17 residues. V lost 4 bases and J lost 7; bases outside the gene matches: 16. From germline, CDR1 is SGHRS and CDR2 YFSETQ. CDR3 DNA sequence: TGCGCCAGCAGCCTGGCTCTTACTAGCGGGGGAATAGAAGAGCAGTACTTC. Amino acid sequence: CASSLALTSGGIEEQYF.

To note about this clonotype: A clone one base away is much larger, so this may be a read error. The chain uses TRBV6-5 and TRBJ2-2; 11 nucleotides match TRBD1. The CDR3 sequence is 16 residues long. With 10 bases clipped from V and 6 bases from J, the junction kept 13 bases outside the gene matches. The germline CDR1 and CDR2 sequences are MNHEY and SVGAGI. CDR3 DNA: TGTGCCAACAGACCTAAGGGACAGGGGGGCGCCGGGGAGCTGTTTTTT. Translated, it gives CANRPKGQGGAGELFF.

Concerning this clonotype itself: Since no conserved phenylalanine or tryptophan closes the CDR3, a read error is the likely cause. This chain joins TRBV6-2 or TRBV6-3 and TRBJ1-1, with 10 bases identical to TRBD1. CDR1 is MNHEY, CDR2 SVGEGT, per germline. Germline trimming cut 6 bases from V and 0 bases from J; bases unmatched to any gene: 7. This CDR3 is 16 amino acids long. In DNA form, the CDR3 reads TGTGCCAGCAGGACGGACAGGGGGGTCATGAACACTGAAGCTTTCTTA. Its translation is CASRTDRGVMNTEAFL.

For this clonotype: This may stem from a read error, because a much larger clone lies one nucleotide away. The chain couples TRBV4-1 to TRBJ2-1; 8 nucleotides agree with TRBD2. The V gene's germline CDR1 is MGHRA and CDR2 YSYEKL. This CDR3 is 16 amino acids long. CDR3 residues: CASSHSLAGTYDEQFF. CDR3 bases: TGCGCCAGCAGCCATTCCTTAGCGGGGACCTACGATGAGCAGTTCTTC.

On this clonotype itself: At one boundary the junction diverges from the germline segment, which might be a read error. This chain uses TRBV11-2 with TRBJ2-7; D is unclear. The CDR3 length is 17 residues. Germline V gene data show CDR1 as SGHAT and CDR2 as FQNNGV. The CDR3, as DNA: TGTGCAAGCAGCTTAGACTTGGCTCGTCGATGCTCCTACGAGCAGTACTTC. This gives the protein CASSLDLARRCSYEQYF. The whole variable domain, remainder taken from reference TRBV11-2 and TRBJ2-7, is EAGVAQSPRYKIIEKRQSVAFWCNPISGHATLYWYQQILGQGPKLLIQFQNNGVVDDSQLPKDRFSAERLKGVDSTLKIQPAKLEDSAVYLCASSLDLARRCSYEQYFGPGTRLTVT.

This chain links TRBV20-1 with TRBJ1-3; no clear D gene. The CDR3 is made up of 14 amino acids. Trimming cost V 6 bases and J 0 bases, with 12 bases left between them. CDR1 is DFQATT and CDR2 is SNEGSKA in the germline V gene (reference sequence). The CDR3 coding sequence is TGCAGTGCCCATGGACTGAACTCTGGAAACACCATATATTTT. It is translated as CSAHGLNSGNTIYF.

This clonotype has a single count. This chain links TRBV12-3 or TRBV12-4 with TRBJ2-7; tentative D call: TRBD2 (6 bases). The CDR3 extends over 14 amino acids. CDR3 DNA sequence: TGTGTCGGCAGTCTTAGAGGGGAGGCCTACGAGCAGTACTTC. This sequence encodes CVGSLRGEAYEQYF.

A word on this clonotype: With a much larger clone just one base away, this may be a read error. The chain links TRBV28 to TRBJ2-1, with D tentatively TRBD2 (7 bases). The CDR3 covers 14 residues. V lost 5 bases and J 7 bases, leaving 15 bases between the germline ends. Germline V lookup: CDR1 MDHEN, CDR2 SYDVKM. Written as DNA, the CDR3 is TGTGCCAGCAGTAGGGGGGGGGGACGAAATGAGCAGTTCTTC. As protein: CASSRGGGRNEQFF.

Concerning this clonotype itself: One junction end disagrees with the germline gene, perhaps due to a read error. The V gene is TRBV4-1, the J gene TRBJ2-5; a weak D match, TRBD1 (6 bases). CDR3 length: 15 residues. Germline V gives CDR1 MGHRA, CDR2 YSYEKL. Written as DNA, the CDR3 is TGCGCCATCAGCCAAATGGTCAGCAGGGGTGAGTCCCAGTACTTC. Translation gives CAISQMVSRGESQYF.

This clonotype was seen many times. The CDR3 here is CASRFRLYNEQFF. For the CDR3, the DNA is TGTGCCAGCAGGTTTAGGCTCTACAATGAGCAGTTCTTC. This chain connects TRBV6-5 to TRBJ2-1; D is unclear. CDR1 and CDR2 from the germline V gene are MNHEY and SVGAGI. CDR3 length: 13 amino acids. V dropped 6 bases and J dropped 3 bases, with 9 bases sitting between them.

Of note for this clonotype: A much bigger clone sits one base away, suggesting this may be a read error. J is TRBJ2-1 and V is TRBV5-4, with D perhaps TRBD1 (6 bases). From germline, CDR1 is SGHNT and CDR2 YYREEE (reference sequence). This CDR3 has 14 amino acids. The CDR3 loop is CAGSLRGSYNEQFF. CDR3 nucleotides: TGTGCCGGCAGCTTGAGGGGGTCCTACAATGAGCAGTTCTTC.